This T cell receptor beta chain is from a study of shared clonotypes between healthy human individuals. Looking at the study overall: Samples came from a couple of female and a few male donors aged 18 to 49. Study results and caveats: Some naive CD4 clonotypes, 4.5% to 5.5%, turned up in common across several donors. Larger estimated richness was generally recorded for naive subsets relative to memory subsets.

CD45RO-negative, CCR7-selected cells formed the naive CD8 fraction, which excluded terminally differentiated effector memory CD45RA+ cells. Each subset's genomic DNA was shared equally among a number of immunoSEQ plates. The method was immunoSEQ multiplex PCR; TCRdb's version includes in-frame clones alone and lacks a portion of them. The table has roughly 650,000 clones, about 96% seen once. The CDR3 covers 12 residues. Between the trimmed V and J ends, which lost 0 bases and 9 bases, there was a span of 6 bases. The V gene's germline CDR1 is MGHRA and CDR2 YSYEKL. This clone was recorded once. Its antigen remains unidentified.

Sequenced input: naive CD8+ T cells sorted from blood. The clonotype was recovered from a young woman in good health. This chain connects TRBV4-1 to TRBJ2-1; D possibly corresponds to TRBD2 (6 bases). The CDR3 bases are TGCGCCAGCAGCCAAGAGCGGGGTGAGCAGTTCTTC. Its protein is CASSQERGEQFF.